The rows below give T cell receptor beta chains drawn from one sample of a study of blood T cell repertoires in COVID-19. Clones were read by immunoSEQ multiplex PCR, and TCRdb kept only the in-frame ones, dropping some. This sample carries roughly 200,000 clones, approximately 86% of them seen once, and the ten largest clones take approximately 4.8%. The sample was PBMCs or T cells enriched from blood (not recorded which). The receptors were sampled from a woman aged 25 to 39 who had been exposed to COVID-19. Each CDR3 is given with its conserved first and last residue. Fields, in order: V gene, clone size, D gene, J gene, CDR3 protein, CDR3 DNA. A D gene is named only where the DNA matches it firmly. A row's size may be missing; if present it is once, few, many or a size class.

TRBV5-1	-	TRBD1	TRBJ1-6	CASSLAEGGKLNSPLHF	TGCGCCAGCAGCTTGGCTGAAGGGGGCAAGTTGAATTCACCCCTCCACTTT
TRBV2	-	TRBD1	TRBJ1-5	CASRFDRGIHQPQHF	TGTGCCAGCCGATTTGACAGGGGAATCCATCAGCCCCAGCATTTT
TRBV10-2	-	-	TRBJ1-2	CASTLGQGLGGYTF	TGCGCCAGCACCCTGGGGCAGGGACTAGGGGGCTACACCTTC
TRBV21-1	-	-	TRBJ2-1	CASSKGRDRGYHEQFF	TGTGCCAGCAGCAAAGGTCGGGACAGGGGGTACCATGAGCAGTTCTTC
TRBV7-3	-	-	TRBJ2-1	CASSLLQGYNEQFF	TGTGCCAGCAGCTTACTCCAGGGCTACAATGAGCAGTTCTTC
TRBV2	once	-	TRBJ2-7	CASSSQGSSYEQYF	TGTGCCAGCAGTTCACAGGGCAGCTCCTACGAGCAGTACTTC
TRBV2	-	-	TRBJ1-1	CASYAGRTEAFF	TGTGCCAGCTATGCAGGGCGAACTGAAGCTTTCTTT
TRBV11-2	-	-	TRBJ1-2	CASSPKGDYGYTF	TGTGCCAGCAGCCCAAAGGGGGACTATGGCTACACCTTC
TRBV27	-	TRBD1	TRBJ1-2	CASSLRGTGNYGYTF	TGTGCCAGCAGCCTAAGAGGGACAGGGAACTATGGCTACACCTTC
TRBV7-9	once	-	TRBJ2-7	CASSLTGYEQYF	TGTGCCAGCAGCTTAACCGGCTACGAGCAGTACTTC
TRBV5-1	-	-	TRBJ2-2	CASSTTLASNTGELFF	TGCGCCAGCAGCACGACCCTAGCGTCGAACACCGGGGAGCTGTTTTTT
TRBV19	-	-	TRBJ2-2	CASSIQTGMNTGELFF	TGTGCCAGTAGTATCCAGACAGGCATGAACACCGGGGAGCTGTTTTTT
TRBV19	-	-	TRBJ1-2	CASSIALGGNYGYTF	TGTGCCAGTAGTATAGCTCTTGGGGGCAACTATGGCTACACCTTC
TRBV27	once	-	TRBJ1-6	CASSLDARGRSPLHF	TGTGCCAGCAGTTTAGACGCCAGGGGCCGATCACCCCTCCACTTT
TRBV6-5	-	TRBD1	TRBJ1-2	CASSHRGQGYGYTF	TGTGCCAGCAGCCACAGGGGGCAAGGCTATGGCTACACCTTC
TRBV15	-	-	TRBJ1-6	CATSRVDSNSPLHF	TGTGCCACCAGCAGAGTGGACAGCAATTCACCCCTCCACTTT
TRBV9	few	-	TRBJ1-6	CASSPRGGSGSPLHF	TGTGCCAGCAGCCCACGAGGAGGGTCCGGATCACCCCTCCACTTT
TRBV5-1	-	TRBD1	TRBJ1-4	CASSPGQVATNEKLFF	TGCGCCAGCAGCCCGGGACAGGTTGCAACTAATGAAAAACTGTTTTTT
TRBV7-2	-	-	TRBJ1-2	CASSLVSSGNYGYTF	TGTGCCAGCAGCTTAGTGTCTTCGGGGAACTATGGCTACACCTTC
TRBV19	-	TRBD1	TRBJ1-6	CASTRSLMGQGSSYNSPLHF	TGTGCCAGTACCAGATCCCTAATGGGACAGGGGAGCTCCTATAATTCACCCCTCCACTTT
TRBV6-5	-	TRBD1	TRBJ1-1	CASGQGMNTEAFF	TGTGCCAGTGGACAGGGGATGAACACTGAAGCTTTCTTT
TRBV10-3	-	-	TRBJ1-2	CAISESLMGLFPGYTF	TGTGCCATCAGTGAGTCGTTGATGGGACTTTTTCCTGGCTACACCTTC
TRBV5-1	few	TRBD1	TRBJ1-6	CASSLGGQEYNSPLHF	TGCGCCAGCAGCTTGGGTGGACAGGAGTATAATTCACCCCTCCACTTT